These T cell receptor beta chains were read from a single sample in a study of blood T cells in healthy people across ages. TCRdb passed the 5' RACE reads through MiXCR, listing each CDR3 protein once. The sample holds about 1.6 million distinct CDR3 sequences, about 35% seen once. The sequenced sample was blood. These receptors all come from a woman aged 25 to 39 in good health. Both conserved end residues are part of each CDR3. D genes are given only for firm matches. Expanded clones are given a class, and other clones once, few, many or no size at all.

.	TRBV20-1	TRBD1	TRBJ1-4	TGCAGTGCTAGAGACCTTCCCAAGACAGGGGTGGAAAAACTGTTTTTT	CSARDLPKTGVEKLFF
.	TRBV3-1	TRBD2	TRBJ2-1	TGTGCCAGCAGCCTAACTAGCGGGGTAGAGAATGAGCAGTTCTTC	CASSLTSGVENEQFF
few	TRBV5-1	TRBD2	TRBJ2-3	TGCGCCACCCGTCGGGGGGAGACAGATACGCAGTATTTT	CATRRGETDTQYF
once	TRBV5-5	TRBD1	TRBJ1-2	TGTGCCAGCAACCAAGACAGGGGGCTTGGCTACACCTTC	CASNQDRGLGYTF
.	TRBV3-1	TRBD1	TRBJ1-2	TGTGCCAGCAGCCGAGAAGGGACAGCTCTGGGCTATGGCTACACCTTC	CASSREGTALGYGYTF
few	TRBV9	.	TRBJ2-5	TGTGCCAGCAGCGTAGTCGGAGGGCGGGGGCCCGGGACCCAGTACTTC	CASSVVGGRGPGTQYF
.	TRBV18	.	TRBJ2-7	TGTGCCAGCTCACCCTTCAGGGCCCACGAGCAGTACTTC	CASSPFRAHEQYF
.	TRBV20-1	.	TRBJ1-6	TGCAGTGCAGACTTCGGGGTCCATAATTCACCCCTCCACTTT	CSADFGVHNSPLHF
.	TRBV15	.	TRBJ1-5	TGTGCCACCAGCAGATCGGCAAGTAGTGGCAATCAGCCCCAGCATTTT	CATSRSASSGNQPQHF
few	TRBV29-1	.	TRBJ1-2	TGCAGCGTTGTTGGCAGGACGGGTGATGGCTACACCTTC	CSVVGRTGDGYTF
.	TRBV27	.	TRBJ2-3	TGTGCCAGCAGTTTCCAGGGGGGAGAGCCTAGCACAGATACGCAGTATTTT	CASSFQGGEPSTDTQYF
.	TRBV16	TRBD1	TRBJ1-5	TGTGCCAGCAGCCAAGGGACAGGGGCACATCAGCCCCAGCATTTT	CASSQGTGAHQPQHF